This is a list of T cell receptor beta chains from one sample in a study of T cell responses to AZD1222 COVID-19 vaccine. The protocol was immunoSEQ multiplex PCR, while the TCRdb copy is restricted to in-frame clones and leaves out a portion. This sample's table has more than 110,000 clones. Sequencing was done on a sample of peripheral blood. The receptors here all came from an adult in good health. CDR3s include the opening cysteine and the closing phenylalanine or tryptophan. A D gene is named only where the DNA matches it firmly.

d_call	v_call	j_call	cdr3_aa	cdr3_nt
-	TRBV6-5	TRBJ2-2	CASSLGQGDTGELFF	TGTGCCAGCAGCCTGGGGCAGGGAGACACCGGGGAGCTGTTTTTT
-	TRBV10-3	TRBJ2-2	CAIRGAAAAGELFF	TGTGCCATCAGGGGGGCAGCAGCGGCCGGGGAGCTGTTTTTT
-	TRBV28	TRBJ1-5	CASSLTGYGNQPQHF	TGTGCCAGCAGTTTAACAGGGTATGGCAATCAGCCCCAGCATTTT
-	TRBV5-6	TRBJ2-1	CASSRQVWNEQFF	TGTGCCAGCAGCCGACAGGTCTGGAATGAGCAGTTCTTC
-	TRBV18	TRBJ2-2	CASSPRSGGFIGELFF	TGTGCCAGCTCACCTCGATCTGGGGGCTTCATCGGGGAGCTGTTTTTT
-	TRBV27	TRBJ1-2	CASSKEGLGYGYTF	TGTGCCAGCAGTAAGGAGGGGCTGGGCTATGGCTACACCTTC
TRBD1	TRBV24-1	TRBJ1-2	CATSDLRRQGKRGYTF	TGTGCCACCAGTGATTTGCGGAGACAGGGGAAGAGAGGCTACACCTTC
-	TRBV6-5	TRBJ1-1	CASSYSTLITEAFF	TGTGCCAGCAGTTACTCGACCCTTATAACTGAAGCTTTCTTT
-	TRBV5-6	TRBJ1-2	CASSLVGRVDYGYTF	TGTGCCAGCAGCTTGGTCGGCAGGGTCGACTATGGCTACACCTTC
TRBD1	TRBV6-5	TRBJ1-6	CASSYSRQGYSPLHF	TGTGCCAGCAGTTACTCGAGACAGGGCTATTCACCCCTCCACTTT
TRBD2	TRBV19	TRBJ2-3	CASSIAVAGITDTQYF	TGTGCCAGTAGTATAGCTGTAGCGGGGATCACAGATACGCAGTATTTT
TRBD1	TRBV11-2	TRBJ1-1	CASSSEGQGAIEAFF	TGTGCCAGCAGCTCCGAGGGACAGGGGGCGATTGAAGCTTTCTTT
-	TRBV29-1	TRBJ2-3	CSVALVGGPTDTQYF	TGCAGCGTTGCTCTTGTCGGGGGGCCCACAGATACGCAGTATTTT
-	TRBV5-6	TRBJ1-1	CASSLSGVETEAFF	TGTGCCAGCAGCTTGTCTGGAGTTGAAACTGAAGCTTTCTTT
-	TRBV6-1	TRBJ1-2	CASSEVGNYGYTF	TGTGCCAGCAGTGAAGTAGGGAACTATGGCTACACCTTC
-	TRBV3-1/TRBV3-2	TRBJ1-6	CASSQGSNSPLHF	TGTGCCAGCAGCCAGGGATCTAATTCACCCCTCCACTTT
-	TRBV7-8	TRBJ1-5	CASSTTSQRYSNQPQHF	TGTGCCAGCAGCACCACCTCTCAAAGATATAGCAATCAGCCCCAGCATTTT
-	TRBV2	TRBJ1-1	CASRLGENTEAFF	TGTGCCAGCAGATTGGGGGAAAACACTGAAGCTTTCTTT
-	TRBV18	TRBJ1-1	CASSPGRNTEAFF	TGTGCCAGCTCACCGGGGCGGAACACTGAAGCTTTCTTT
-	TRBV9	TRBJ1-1	CASSATVYTEAFF	TGTGCCAGCAGCGCCACAGTGTACACTGAAGCTTTCTTT
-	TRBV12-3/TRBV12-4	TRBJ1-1	CASSSGEGTEAFF	TGTGCCAGCAGTTCGGGGGAGGGCACTGAAGCTTTCTTT
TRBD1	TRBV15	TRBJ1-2	CATSRDLTGSGYTF	TGTGCCACCAGCAGAGATCTGACAGGGAGCGGCTACACCTTC
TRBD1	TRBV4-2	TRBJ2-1	CASSQGGTGSDEQFF	TGTGCCAGCAGCCAAGGTGGGACAGGGTCCGATGAGCAGTTCTTC
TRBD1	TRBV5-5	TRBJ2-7	CATATGYHYEQYF	TGTGCCACCGCGACAGGGTATCACTACGAGCAGTACTTC
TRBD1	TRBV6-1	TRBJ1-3	CASSEGQGPSGNTIYF	TGTGCCAGCAGTGAAGGACAGGGGCCTTCTGGAAACACCATATATTTT
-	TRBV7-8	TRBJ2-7	CASSLAPGIPHEQYF	TGTGCCAGCAGCTTAGCTCCTGGGATCCCCCACGAGCAGTACTTC
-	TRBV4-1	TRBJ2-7	CASSQDYEQYF	TGCGCCAGCAGCCAAGACTACGAGCAGTACTTC
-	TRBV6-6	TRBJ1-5	CASSPRAENQPQHF	TGTGCCAGCAGTCCCCGTGCGGAAAATCAGCCCCAGCATTTT
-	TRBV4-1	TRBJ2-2	CASSQWGANTGELFF	TGCGCCAGCAGCCAGTGGGGGGCGAACACCGGGGAGCTGTTTTTT
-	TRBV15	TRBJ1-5	CATSRSGDMAQPQHF	TGTGCCACCAGCAGATCCGGGGACATGGCTCAGCCCCAGCATTTT
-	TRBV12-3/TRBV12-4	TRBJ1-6	CASSSQGRSALHF	TGTGCCAGCAGTTCCCAGGGGCGATCGGCCCTCCACTTT
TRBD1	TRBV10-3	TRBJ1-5	CAIRPTGDQPQHF	TGTGCCATCAGGCCGACAGGGGATCAGCCCCAGCATTTT
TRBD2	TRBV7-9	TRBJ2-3	CASSLLAGGGADTQYF	TGTGCCAGCAGCTTACTAGCGGGGGGTGGTGCAGATACGCAGTATTTT
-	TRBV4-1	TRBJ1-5	CASSQVSGVQPQHF	TGCGCCAGCAGCCAAGTCTCGGGAGTTCAGCCCCAGCATTTT
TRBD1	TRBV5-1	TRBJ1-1	CASSLGGGDNTEAFF	TGCGCCAGCAGCTTGGGAGGGGGCGATAACACTGAAGCTTTCTTT
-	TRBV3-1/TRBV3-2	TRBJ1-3	CASSQGSYSGNTIYF	TGTGCCAGCAGCCAGGGTAGTTACTCTGGAAACACCATATATTTT
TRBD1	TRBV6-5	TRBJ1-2	CASSGTGPLYGYTF	TGTGCCAGCAGCGGGACAGGGCCCCTCTATGGCTACACCTTC
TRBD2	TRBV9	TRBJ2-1	CASSVGVVAGVSSYNEQFF	TGTGCCAGCAGCGTAGGGGTCGTAGCGGGGGTGAGCTCCTACAATGAGCAGTTCTTC
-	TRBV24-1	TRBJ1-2	CATSEGYGYTF	TGTGCCACCAGTGAGGGATATGGCTACACCTTC
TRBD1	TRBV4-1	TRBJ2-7	CASSQLTGASYEQYF	TGCGCCAGCAGCCAACTGACAGGGGCCTCCTACGAGCAGTACTTC
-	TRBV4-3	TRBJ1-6	CASSQTGTANSPLHF	TGCGCCAGCAGCCAAACCGGGACGGCTAATTCACCCCTCCACTTT
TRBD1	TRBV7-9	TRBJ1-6	CASNRRDRDSPLHF	TGTGCCAGCAACCGCCGGGACAGGGATTCACCCCTCCACTTT
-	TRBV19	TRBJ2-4	CASSPLAKNIQYF	TGTGCCAGTAGTCCGCTAGCCAAAAACATTCAGTACTTC